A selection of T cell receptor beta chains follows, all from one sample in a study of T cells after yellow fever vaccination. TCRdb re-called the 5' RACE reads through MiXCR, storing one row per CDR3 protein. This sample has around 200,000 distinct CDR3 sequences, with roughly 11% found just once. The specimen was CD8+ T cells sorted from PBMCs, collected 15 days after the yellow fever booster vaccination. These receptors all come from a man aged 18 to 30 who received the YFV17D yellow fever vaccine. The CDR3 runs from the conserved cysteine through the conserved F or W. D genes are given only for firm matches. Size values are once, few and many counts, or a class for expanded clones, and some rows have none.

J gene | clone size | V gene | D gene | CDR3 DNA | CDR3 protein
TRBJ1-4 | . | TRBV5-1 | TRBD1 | TGCGCCAGCAGCTCAACCCAGGGGGCGCGGGATGAAAAACTGTTTTTT | CASSSTQGARDEKLFF
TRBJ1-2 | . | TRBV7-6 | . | TGTGCCAGCAGCCTGAATGGCATGGCAGGTCATGGCTACACCTTC | CASSLNGMAGHGYTF
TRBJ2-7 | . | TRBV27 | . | TGTGCCAGCAGTTTGAGCCGGGACACCTACGAGCAGTACTTC | CASSLSRDTYEQYF
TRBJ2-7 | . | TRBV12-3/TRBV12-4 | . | TGTGCCAGCAGTTTGTGGGAAGGGGAAAACGAGCAGTACTTC | CASSLWEGENEQYF
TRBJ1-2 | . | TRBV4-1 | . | TGCGCCAGCAGCCCGACTCGGAATATGGGGGGCTACACCTTC | CASSPTRNMGGYTF
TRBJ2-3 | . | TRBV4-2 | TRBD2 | TGTGCCAGCAGCCCGACGACTAGCGGGGGCGCAGATACGCAGTATTTT | CASSPTTSGGADTQYF
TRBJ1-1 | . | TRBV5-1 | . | TGCGCCAGCAGTCAGGGCGAGGGCACTGAAGCTTTCTTT | CASSQGEGTEAFF
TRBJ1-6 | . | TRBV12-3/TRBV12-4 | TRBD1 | TGTGCCAGCAGCCAACGGACAGGGAATTCACCCCTCCACTTT | CASSQRTGNSPLHF
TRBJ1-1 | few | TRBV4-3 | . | TGCGCCAGCAGCCACCTCTCGGGCGGCACTGAAGCTTTCTTT | CASSHLSGGTEAFF
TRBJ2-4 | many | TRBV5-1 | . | TGCGCCAGCAGCTTGGGGCGGCTACTAGCCAAAAACATTCAGTACTTC | CASSLGRLLAKNIQYF
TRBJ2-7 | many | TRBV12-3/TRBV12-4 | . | TGTGCCAGCGCCAGTTTATCGTACGAGCAGTACTTC | CASASLSYEQYF
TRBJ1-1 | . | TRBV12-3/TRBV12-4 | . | TGTGCCAGCATGGTGACTATGAACACTGAAGCTTTCTTT | CASMVTMNTEAFF
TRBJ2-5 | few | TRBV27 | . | TGTGCCAGCAGGAGTTTCGGGGAAGAGACCCAGTACTTC | CASRSFGEETQYF
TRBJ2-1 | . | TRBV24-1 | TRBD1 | TGTGCCACCAGTGCAAGGACAGGGGCGGATGAGCAGTTCTTC | CATSARTGADEQFF
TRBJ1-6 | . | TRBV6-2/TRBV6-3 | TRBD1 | TGTGCCAGCACCACGACAGGGGCCCCTTCACCCCTCCACTTT | CASTTTGAPSPLHF
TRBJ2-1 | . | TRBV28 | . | TGTGCCAGCAATGGGGGGGCCGGAGATGAGCAGTTCTTC | CASNGGAGDEQFF
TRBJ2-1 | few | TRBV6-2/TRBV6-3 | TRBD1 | TGTGCCAGCAGACGCACAGGGGGCGTCTACAATGAGCAGTTCTTC | CASRRTGGVYNEQFF
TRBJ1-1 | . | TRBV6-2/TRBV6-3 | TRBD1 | TGTGCCAGCAGTTACTCCGGGACAGGCGGTACTGAAGCTTTCTTT | CASSYSGTGGTEAFF
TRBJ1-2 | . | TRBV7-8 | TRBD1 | TGTGCCAGCAGCTTACCATCCGGACAGGGCGGCCCTGAAAATAACTATGGCTACACCTTC | CASSLPSGQGGPENNYGYTF
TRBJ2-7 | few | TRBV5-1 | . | TGCGCCAGCAGCTTGGGAGGCGGCGAGCAGTACTTC | CASSLGGGEQYF
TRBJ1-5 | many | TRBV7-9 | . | TGTGCCAGCAGCTCCCCAAATCAGCCCCAGCATTTT | CASSSPNQPQHF
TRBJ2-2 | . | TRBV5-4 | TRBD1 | TGTGCCAGCAGCCGTACAGGGGTCGACACCGGGGAGCTGTTTTTT | CASSRTGVDTGELFF
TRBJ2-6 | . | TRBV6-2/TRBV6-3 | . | TGTGCCAGCAGTTACGCGGGCTCTGGGGCCAACGTCCTGACTTTC | CASSYAGSGANVLTF
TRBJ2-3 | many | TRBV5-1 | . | TGCGCCAGCAGCTTGGGGGAGGATACGCAGTATTTT | CASSLGEDTQYF
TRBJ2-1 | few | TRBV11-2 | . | TGTGCCAGCAGCTTAAACAGGGATTTTGAGCAGTTCTTC | CASSLNRDFEQFF
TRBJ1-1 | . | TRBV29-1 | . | TGCAGCGTTGAAGATCTTGGAGGGGATCCCACTGAAGCTTTCTTT | CSVEDLGGDPTEAFF
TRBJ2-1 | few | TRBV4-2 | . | TGTGCCAGCAGCCAAGGGGGGGGGCCTAATGAGCAGTTCTTC | CASSQGGGPNEQFF
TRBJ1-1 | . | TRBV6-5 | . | TGTGCCAGCAGTTACAAGGCGAACACTGAAGCTTTCTTT | CASSYKANTEAFF
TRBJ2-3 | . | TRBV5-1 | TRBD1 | TGCGCCAGCAGCGATGGCAGGGGGCTCATAGATACGCAGTATTTT | CASSDGRGLIDTQYF
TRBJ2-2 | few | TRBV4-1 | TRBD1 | TGCGCCAGCAGCCAATCGGGACAGGGGGGTGTCGGGGAGCTGTTTTTT | CASSQSGQGGVGELFF
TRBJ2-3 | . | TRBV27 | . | TGTGCCAGCAGTGTGGGACGCCACACAGATACGCAGTATTTT | CASSVGRHTDTQYF
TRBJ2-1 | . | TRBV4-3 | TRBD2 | TGCGCCAGCAGCCAAGACGGGGGGGTAGGTGAGCAGTTCTTC | CASSQDGGVGEQFF
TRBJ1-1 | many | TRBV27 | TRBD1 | TGTGCCAGCAGTCACGGACAGGTAATAGGGACTGAAGCTTTCTTT | CASSHGQVIGTEAFF
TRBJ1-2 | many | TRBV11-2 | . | TGTGCCAGCAGCCATATGACAGAGGGCCTCGGCGGCTACACCTTC | CASSHMTEGLGGYTF
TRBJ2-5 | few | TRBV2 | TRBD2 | TGTGCCAGCATTTCTAGCGGGGGGGCTTCGGTTGAGACCCAGTACTTC | CASISSGGASVETQYF
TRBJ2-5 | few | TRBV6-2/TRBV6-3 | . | TGTGCCAGCAGTCTTCGGACTCGGGGTGTTCAAGAGACCCAGTACTTC | CASSLRTRGVQETQYF
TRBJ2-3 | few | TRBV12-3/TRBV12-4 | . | TGTGCCAGCAGTTTAGTCAACCGATTTAAGATGGATACGCAGTATTTT | CASSLVNRFKMDTQYF
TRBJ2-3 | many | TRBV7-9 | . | TGTGCCAGCAGCACCACCATCCGCAGCACAGATACGCAGTATTTT | CASSTTIRSTDTQYF
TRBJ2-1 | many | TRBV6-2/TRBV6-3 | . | TGTGCCAGCAGTTACAGTTGGGATGAGCAGTTCTTC | CASSYSWDEQFF
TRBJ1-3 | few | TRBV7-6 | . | TGTGCCAGCAGGACGGGCTCTGGAAACACCATATATTTT | CASRTGSGNTIYF
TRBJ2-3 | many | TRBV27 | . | TGTGCCAGCAGTTTAGGAGGCACAGATACGCAGTATTTT | CASSLGGTDTQYF
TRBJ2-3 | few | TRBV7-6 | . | TGTGCCAGCAGCTTAGCGTTACTCACAGATACGCAGTATTTT | CASSLALLTDTQYF
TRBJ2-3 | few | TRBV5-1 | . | TGCGCCAGCAGCTTTGGATTCACAGATACGCAGTATTTT | CASSFGFTDTQYF